One and the same sample provided the 6 T cell receptor beta chains below, sequenced in a study of regulatory T cells in long-lasting Graves disease. Time point here: newly diagnosed GD, antithyroid drugs for less than 3 months. PBMC-derived RNA was used for the TCR library. The authors built TCR beta libraries using iRepertoire HTBI primers and Arm-PCR of CDR3 regions. From the multiplex PCR reads, TCRdb called clonotypes with MiXCR, one entry per CDR3 protein. The table shows 410,000 or so distinct CDR3 sequences, with 15% occurring only once. Separately, the same data were catalogued under a study of T cells in Graves' hyperthyroidism and ophthalmopathy.

The source material was peripheral blood mononuclear cells (PBMCs), sampled at new diagnosis, from a patient treated with antithyroid drugs. All receptors come from a woman aged 30 to 39 with Graves disease.

The chain employs TRBV20-1 and TRBJ1-5; D is unclear. The length of the CDR3 is 11 residues. Looked up from germline, CDR1 is DFQATT and CDR2 is SNEGSKA (reference sequence). The ends were cut back, 3 bases at V and 4 bases at J, with 4 bases in the middle. DNA for the CDR3: TGCAGTGCTAGTCTAAATCAGCCCCAGCATTTT. This codes for CSASLNQPQHF.

The chain combines TRBV5-1 with TRBJ1-4; maybe TRBD1 (6 bases). This CDR3 is built from 15 residues. Per germline, CDR1 SGHRS and CDR2 YFSETQ. The germline V and J ends were trimmed by 0 bases and 5 bases, with 11 bases remaining between them. CDR3 sequence reads: CASSLGRRGNEKLFF. CDR3 in DNA: TGCGCCAGCAGCTTGGGTCGGAGGGGGAATGAAAAACTGTTTTTT.

In this sample, this clonotype turned up many times. The chain carries TRBV9 and TRBJ2-1; 8 bases align to TRBD2. Germline V lookup: CDR1 SGDLS, CDR2 YYNGEE. The CDR3 totals 17 residues. J gave up 2 bases and V 3 bases, and 10 bases lay outside the gene matches. The CDR3 reads CASSAPSLAATYNEQFF. The CDR3 region has the DNA TGTGCCAGCAGCGCTCCTTCACTAGCGGCGACCTACAATGAGCAGTTCTTC.

V usage is TRBV14 and J usage is TRBJ2-1; 9 bases align to TRBD2. Trimming cost V 0 bases and J 4 bases; bases outside gene matches: 7. Germline loops: CDR1 SGHDN, CDR2 FVKESK. CDR3 size: 17 residues. CDR3 loop: CASSQDLPSGKYNEQFF. The CDR3 DNA is TGTGCCAGCAGCCAAGATCTCCCTAGCGGGAAGTACAATGAGCAGTTCTTC.

This sequence joins TRBV3-1 and TRBJ1-5; 7 bases are a match to TRBD1. Trimming removed 6 bases from V and 4 bases from J; junction bases left unmatched: 3. The CDR3 contains 13 residues. Germline lookup yields CDR1 LGHDT and CDR2 YNNKEL (reference sequence). This chain's CDR3 is CASRLDRNQPQHF. Written as DNA, the CDR3 is TGTGCCAGCAGACTGGACAGGAATCAGCCCCAGCATTTT.

With regard to this clonotype: This clone may be a read error of a much larger clone one base away. This chain joins TRBV20-1 and TRBJ2-1; 8 nucleotides line up with TRBD2. Germline-derived CDR1 and CDR2 are DFQATT and SNEGSKA (reference sequence). The CDR3 covers 15 residues. The V segment lost 6 bases and the J segment 4 bases; nucleotides outside the gene matches: 11. The CDR3 loop is CSASTRGGEYNEQFF. Written as DNA, the CDR3 is TGCAGTGCCAGTACACGGGGGGGAGAATACAATGAGCAGTTCTTC.